This TCR beta chain appears in the sequencing data of a study of identical twins. TCRdb passed the 5' RACE reads through MiXCR, listing each CDR3 protein once. The sample contains 700,000 to 950,000 distinct CDR3 sequences, 9% to 15% of which appear only once. V dropped 4 bases and J dropped 4 bases, with 13 bases sitting between them. This CDR3 has 14 amino acids. Looked up from germline, CDR1 is SGHRS and CDR2 is YFSETQ. Findings and caveats of the study: The presence of invariant MAIT and iNKT cells could partly confound analyses of zero-insertion sequences.

Each donor was a healthy Caucasian. Of note for this clonotype: What it recognizes is unknown.

The same sample was also studied in work on yellow fever vaccine responses in identical twins. As that study records: Twins' vaccine T cell response reportedly gave the appearance of partial convergence and partial personalization.

The sample comprised PBMCs. This TCR derives from a woman younger than 35 in good health. This chain connects TRBV5-1 to TRBJ2-3; D is unresolved. The CDR3 DNA follows: TGCGCCAGCAGCGTATCGGGTTCCTCAGATACGCAGTATTTT. Its protein product is CASSVSGSSDTQYF.